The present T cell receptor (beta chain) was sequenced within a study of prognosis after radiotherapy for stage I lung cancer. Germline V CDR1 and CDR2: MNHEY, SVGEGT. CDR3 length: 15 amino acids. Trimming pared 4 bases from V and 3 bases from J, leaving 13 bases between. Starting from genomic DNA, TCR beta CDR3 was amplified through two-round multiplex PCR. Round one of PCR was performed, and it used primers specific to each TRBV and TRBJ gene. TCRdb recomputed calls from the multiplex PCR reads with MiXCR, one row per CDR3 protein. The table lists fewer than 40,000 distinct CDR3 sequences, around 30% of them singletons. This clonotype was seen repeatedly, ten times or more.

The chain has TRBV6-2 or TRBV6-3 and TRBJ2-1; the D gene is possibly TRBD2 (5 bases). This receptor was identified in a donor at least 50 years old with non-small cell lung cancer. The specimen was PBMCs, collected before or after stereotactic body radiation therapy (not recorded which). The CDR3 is CASSSPQRNYNEQFF. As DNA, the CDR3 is TGTGCCAGCAGTTCGCCCCAGCGGAACTACAATGAGCAGTTCTTC.